These 17 T cell receptor beta chains came from one sample sequenced in a study of cytomegalovirus exposure and HLA in healthy donors. The PCR employed 60 Vbeta primers together with 13 Jbeta primers. Sequencing was performed with immunoSEQ multiplex PCR; in TCRdb, only in-frame clones are kept and a portion is missing. The repertoire includes fewer than 120,000 clones, around 84% of them detected once, and under 1.5% sits in the top ten. What was sequenced was PBMCs. These receptors originate from a woman aged 25 to 45 in good health and CMV-seronegative.

The rearrangement joins TRBV30 to TRBJ2-2, with TRBD2 as a possible D gene (6 bases). Trimming took 7 bases from V and 5 from J, leaving 11 bases between them. CDR1 and CDR2 (germline): GTSNPN, SVGIG (reference sequence). The CDR3 has 12 amino acids. The CDR3 DNA reads TGTGCCTACTTACGGGGGACCGGGGAGCTGTTTTTT. Its protein product is CAYLRGTGELFF.

This clone was found a few times. The chain is built from TRBV14 and TRBJ2-7; D not certain. The CDR3 consists of 16 residues. V was cut by 0 bases and J by 0 bases, with 12 bases left in between. Looked up from germline, CDR1 is SGHDN and CDR2 is FVKESK. The CDR3 reads CASSQEPPLSSYEQYF. The CDR3 DNA reads TGTGCCAGCAGCCAAGAACCCCCGTTGAGCTCCTACGAGCAGTACTTC.

The J gene is TRBJ2-3, the V gene TRBV4-3, with TRBD2 as a possible D gene (7 bases). This CDR3 spans 17 amino acids. Per the germline V gene, CDR1 is LGHNA and CDR2 is YSLEER. V lost 4 bases and J lost 0, with 17 bases in between. The CDR3 sequence is CASSLGGQYASTDTQYF. DNA of the CDR3: TGCGCCAGCAGCCTCGGGGGGCAATACGCAAGCACAGATACGCAGTATTTT.

This chain uses TRBV6-1 with TRBJ1-1, with no clear D. The CDR3 sequence is 15 residues long. Trimming shortened V by 7 bases and J by 6 bases, and 21 bases separated the two germline ends. The V gene's germline CDR1 is MNHNS and CDR2 SASEGT. CDR3 sequence: CASTMMTRGWSEAFF. DNA for the CDR3: TGTGCCAGCACTATGATGACCCGGGGTTGGTCTGAAGCTTTCTTT.

The chain carries TRBV13 and TRBJ2-1; 13 bases agree with TRBD2. Unmatched junction bases numbered 7, after V lost 5 bases and J lost 6 bases. Germline CDR1 is PRHDT and CDR2 is FYEKMQ (reference sequence). The CDR3 totals 16 residues. CDR3 coding DNA: TGTGCCAGCAGCCGGACTAGCGGGGGAGTCGGCAATGAGCAGTTCTTC. Residues: CASSRTSGGVGNEQFF.

The rearrangement uses TRBV7-2 and TRBJ2-2; 9 positions match TRBD2. CDR3 length: 16 residues. Per the germline V gene, CDR1 is SGHTA and CDR2 is FQGNSA. J gave up 7 bases and V 1 base, and 7 bases lay outside the gene matches. CDR3 coding DNA: TGTGCCAGCAGCTTAGTGGCGGGGGGGTTTCACGGGGAGCTGTTTTTT. This encodes CASSLVAGGFHGELFF.

J is TRBJ2-7 and V is TRBV4-1; 8 nucleotides agree with TRBD1. There are 15 residues in the CDR3. The trim removed 3 bases at V and 3 bases at J, leaving 7 bases unmatched. Per germline, CDR1 MGHRA and CDR2 YSYEKL. The CDR3 DNA reads TGCGCCAGCAGCCAGTCAGGGGGCGATGACTACGAGCAGTACTTC. This encodes CASSQSGGDDYEQYF.

The chain joins TRBV10-3 to TRBJ2-5; tentatively, D is TRBD2 (7 bases). CDR3 length: 15 residues. Between the trimmed V and J ends, which lost 10 bases and 1 base, there was a span of 19 bases. CDR1 and CDR2 from the germline V gene are ENHRY and SYGVKD. The CDR3 coding sequence is TGTGCCAGCCGGGGGTTGGCGGGGGCCCAAGAGACCCAGTACTTC. Its translation is CASRGLAGAQETQYF.

The chain recombines TRBV29-1 with TRBJ2-2; D not resolved. The V and J ends lost 0 bases and 6 bases respectively, with 5 bases between them. Germline-derived CDR1 and CDR2 are SQVTM and ANQGSEA. This CDR3 is built from 12 residues. The DNA for the CDR3 is TGCAGCGTTGAAGACCCTCCCGGGGAGCTGTTTTTT. Amino acids: CSVEDPPGELFF.

The chain combines TRBV4-3 with TRBJ1-3; no clear D. CDR3 size: 14 residues. V was cut by 0 bases and J by 1 base, with 4 bases left in between. Germline V CDR1 and CDR2: LGHNA, YSLEER. The CDR3 region has the DNA TGCGCCAGCAGCCAAGACAGTTCTGGAAACACCATATATTTT. Translated, it gives CASSQDSSGNTIYF.

The J gene is TRBJ1-1, the V gene TRBV28; a weak D match, TRBD1 (6 bases). Germline CDR1 MDHEN, CDR2 SYDVKM. The CDR3 extends over 14 amino acids. Trimming removed 5 bases at V and 3 bases at J, with 13 bases between. CDR3 coding DNA: TGTGCCAGCAGTGGGGGCAGGGATGACACTGAAGCTTTCTTT. This gives the protein CASSGGRDDTEAFF.

The J gene is TRBJ2-1, the V gene TRBV2, with 12 bases matching TRBD1. This CDR3 comprises 14 residues. V lost 8 bases and J lost 6; bases outside the gene matches: 5. Germline lookup yields CDR1 SNHLY and CDR2 FYNNEI. The CDR3: CASYRDRGRNEQFF. CDR3 nucleotides: TGTGCCAGCTACCGGGACAGGGGGCGCAATGAGCAGTTCTTC.

V and J are TRBV4-1 and TRBJ1-2, with D possibly matching TRBD1 (6 bases). V was pared by 1 base and J by 5 bases, with 14 bases between. Looked up from germline, CDR1 is MGHRA and CDR2 is YSYEKL. This CDR3 is built from 15 residues. The CDR3, as DNA: TGCGCCAGCAGCCAAGTGTGGGGGGGGGCGTATGGCTACACCTTC. Residues: CASSQVWGGAYGYTF.

CDR3 nucleotide sequence: TGTGCCAGCAGCACCCCCGGGACAGGGAGAAGAGCTTTCTTT. Encoded protein: CASSTPGTGRRAFF. The chain uses TRBV28 and TRBJ1-1, with TRBD1 identical over 9 bases. Looked up from germline, CDR1 is MDHEN and CDR2 is SYDVKM. The trim removed 6 bases at V and 10 bases at J, leaving 12 bases unmatched. This CDR3 is 14 amino acids long.

This chain connects TRBV11-2 to TRBJ2-5; a possible D gene is TRBD2 (5 bases). The V and J ends lost 5 bases and 6 bases respectively, with 10 bases between them. From germline, CDR1 is SGHAT and CDR2 FQNNGV. The CDR3 totals 12 residues. The CDR3 DNA reads TGTGCCAGCAGCCCAAGGAGGCAGACCCAGTACTTC. Amino acid sequence: CASSPRRQTQYF.

The table lists this clone with a count of one. The chain couples TRBV2 to TRBJ2-2, with unresolved D. CDR1 is SNHLY, CDR2 FYNNEI, per germline. The CDR3 is 14 residues long. The V end was cut by 7 bases, the J end by 6 bases, with 15 bases between. CDR3 DNA: TGTGCCAGCACCGAAGAGGCCAGTCCCGGGGAGCTGTTTTTT. As protein: CASTEEASPGELFF.

The chain has TRBV28 and TRBJ2-3; D uncertain. V was shortened by 3 bases and J by 1 base, with 11 bases between the two germline ends. CDR3 length: 15 residues. Per germline, CDR1 MDHEN and CDR2 SYDVKM. The CDR3 nucleotides read TGTGCCAGCAGTTTCGGGTTCGAGGGCACAGATACGCAGTATTTT. As protein: CASSFGFEGTDTQYF.